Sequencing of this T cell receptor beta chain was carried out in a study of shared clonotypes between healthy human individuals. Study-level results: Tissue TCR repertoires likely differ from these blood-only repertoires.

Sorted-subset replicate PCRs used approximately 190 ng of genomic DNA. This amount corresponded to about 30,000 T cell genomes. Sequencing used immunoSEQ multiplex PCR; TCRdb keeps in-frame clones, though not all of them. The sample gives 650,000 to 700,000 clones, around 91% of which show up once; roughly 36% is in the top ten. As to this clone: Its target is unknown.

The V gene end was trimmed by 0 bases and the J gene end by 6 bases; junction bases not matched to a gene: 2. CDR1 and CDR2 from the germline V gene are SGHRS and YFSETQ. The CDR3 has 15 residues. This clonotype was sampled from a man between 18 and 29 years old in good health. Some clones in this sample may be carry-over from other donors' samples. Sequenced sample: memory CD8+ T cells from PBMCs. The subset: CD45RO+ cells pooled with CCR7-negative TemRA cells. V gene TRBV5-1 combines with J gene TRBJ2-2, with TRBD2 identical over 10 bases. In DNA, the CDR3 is TGCGCCAGCAGCTTGGCTCTAGCGGGAGCCGGGGAGCTGTTTTTT. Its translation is CASSLALAGAGELFF. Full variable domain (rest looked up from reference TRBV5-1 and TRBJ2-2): KAGVTQTPRYLIKTRGQQVTLSCSPISGHRSVSWYQQTPGQGLQFLFEYFSETQRNKGNFPGRFSGRQFSNSRSEMNVSTLELGDSALYLCASSLALAGAGELFFGEGSRLTVL.